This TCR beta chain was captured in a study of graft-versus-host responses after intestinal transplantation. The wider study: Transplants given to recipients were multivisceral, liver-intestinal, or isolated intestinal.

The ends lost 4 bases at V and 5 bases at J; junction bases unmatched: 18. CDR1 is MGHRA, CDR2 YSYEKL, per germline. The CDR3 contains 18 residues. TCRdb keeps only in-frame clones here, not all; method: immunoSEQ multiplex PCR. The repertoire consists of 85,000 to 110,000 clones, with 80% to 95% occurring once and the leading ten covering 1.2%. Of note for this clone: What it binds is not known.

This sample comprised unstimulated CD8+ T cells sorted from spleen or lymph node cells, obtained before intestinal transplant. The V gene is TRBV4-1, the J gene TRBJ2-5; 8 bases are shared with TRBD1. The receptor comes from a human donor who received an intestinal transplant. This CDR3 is CASSPGGTYRGKGETQYF. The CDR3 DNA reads TGCGCCAGCAGCCCAGGGGGGACCTACAGGGGGAAAGGGGAGACCCAGTACTTC.